This TCR beta chain is from a study of shared clonotypes between healthy human individuals. Study information: Three CD4 naive, three CD4 memory, two CD8 naive and one CD8 memory plate were used per donor. Overall study findings and caveats: Clonotype sharing among donors was expected to depend on sequencing depth. Researchers sampled only blood; tissue repertoires likely differ. Memory subsets generally showed lower estimated richness than naive subsets.

Naive CD8 cells were CD45RO-negative, positively selected for CCR7, excluding terminally differentiated effector memory CD45RA+ cells. The assay was immunoSEQ multiplex PCR, and TCRdb's table has in-frame clones only and misses some. The sample has around 2,000,000 clones, 90% to 95% seen once. This clone was observed a few times. Antigen unknown. The ends were cut back, 2 bases at V and 1 base at J, with 14 bases in the middle. This CDR3 spans 16 amino acids. Germline V lookup: CDR1 ENHRY, CDR2 SYGVKD. Material: naive CD8+ T cells from PBMCs. The origin of this receptor is a young man in good health. Some clones in this sample may be carry-over from other donors' samples. V is TRBV10-3 and J is TRBJ1-1; D is uncertain. CDR3: CAISEDPKGWNTEAFF. CDR3 coding DNA: TGTGCCATCAGTGAGGACCCGAAGGGCTGGAACACTGAAGCTTTCTTT.